Below, 17 T cell receptor beta chains from the same sample are listed, as sequenced in a study of T cell responses to AZD1222 COVID-19 vaccine. This table comes from immunoSEQ multiplex PCR, and its TCRdb copy is limited to in-frame clones, with some not included. The sample lists 75,000 to 95,000 clones, 90% to 95% seen once, with around 7.1% in the top ten. Source: peripheral blood, taken on day 0 of MenACWY control vaccination. These receptors all come from an adult in good health.

This clone was counted a single time. The chain carries TRBV9 and TRBJ2-3, with 9 positions matching TRBD2. From germline, CDR1 is SGDLS and CDR2 YYNGEE. The length of the CDR3 is 18 residues. Trimming cost V 4 bases and J 4 bases; bases outside gene matches: 16. CDR3 residues: CASSPPGGGAGGADTQYF. CDR3 DNA: TGTGCCAGCAGCCCTCCTGGCGGGGGGGCCGGGGGGGCAGATACGCAGTATTTT.

This clone occurred once. This chain uses TRBV19 with TRBJ2-7, with TRBD1 matching 9 bases. Losses at the gene ends were 4 bases for V and 7 bases for J; bases not matched to a gene: 8. The CDR3 totals 14 residues. From germline, CDR1 is LNHDA and CDR2 SQIVND (reference sequence). The CDR3 spells CASSRDRDSREQYF. CDR3 DNA sequence: TGTGCCAGTAGTAGGGACAGGGATTCGAGAGAGCAGTACTTC.

The CDR3 spells CASSLDSGGVETQYF. CDR3 nucleotides: TGTGCCAGCAGTTTGGATAGCGGGGGGGTTGAGACCCAGTACTTC. The rearrangement uses TRBV27 and TRBJ2-5; 11 nucleotides match TRBD2. Trimming cost V 3 bases and J 5 bases; bases outside gene matches: 5. This CDR3 region has 15 residues. The V gene's germline CDR1 is MNHEY and CDR2 SMNVEV (reference sequence).

The V call is TRBV18, the J call TRBJ2-2, with D hard to call. The V and J ends lost 1 base and 4 bases respectively, with 22 bases between them. Germline CDR1 and CDR2: KGHSH and LQKENI. This CDR3 is 19 amino acids long. CDR3 amino acids: CASSPLSLKGGIRTGELFF. The CDR3 DNA sequence: TGTGCCAGCTCACCACTATCTCTGAAGGGTGGAATCCGCACCGGGGAGCTGTTTTTT. Combining the CDR3 with reference TRBV18 and TRBJ2-2 gives the whole variable domain NAGVMQNPRHLVRRRGQEARLRCSPMKGHSHVYWYRQLPEEGLKFMVYLQKENIIDESGMPKERFSAEFPKEGPSILRIQQVVRGDSAAYFCASSPLSLKGGIRTGELFFGEGSRLTVL.

This clone was found once. The V call is TRBV28, the J call TRBJ2-6, with unresolved D. Per germline, CDR1 MDHEN and CDR2 SYDVKM. The CDR3 has 14 amino acids. V was cut by 4 bases and J by 4 bases, with 8 bases left in between. The CDR3 here is CASSSGAGANVLTF. The CDR3 DNA reads as TGTGCCAGCAGTTCGGGTGCCGGGGCCAACGTCCTGACTTTC.

This rearrangement joins TRBV19 to TRBJ2-7; 13 bases fit TRBD2. Looked up from germline, CDR1 is LNHDA and CDR2 is SQIVND (reference sequence). The CDR3 contains 16 residues. Trimming at V came to 6 bases and at J to 4 bases, leaving 9 bases not matched to a gene. For the CDR3, the DNA is TGTGCCAGTAGCAGGACTAGCGGGGGAGAAACTTACGAGCAGTACTTC. The encoded protein is CASSRTSGGETYEQYF.

The chain employs TRBV27 and TRBJ2-7; 9 bases agree with TRBD1. Germline CDR1 is MNHEY and CDR2 is SMNVEV (reference sequence). The CDR3 has 15 amino acids. V dropped 4 bases and J dropped 1; count of bases not matched to a gene: 5. CDR3 DNA: TGTGCCAGCAGTTCACGGACAGGGGCTTCCTACGAGCAGTACTTC. It encodes CASSSRTGASYEQYF.

The V gene is TRBV11-2, the J gene TRBJ2-5, with D hard to call. Germline CDR1 and CDR2: SGHAT and FQNNGV. The length of the CDR3 is 13 residues. Trimming cost V 5 bases and J 1 base, with 8 bases left between them. The CDR3 loop is CASSRGVQETQYF. CDR3 DNA sequence: TGTGCCAGCAGCCGTGGGGTCCAAGAGACCCAGTACTTC.

The genes are TRBV9 and TRBJ2-7; D remains unclear. V lost 4 bases, J lost 0 bases, and 14 bases lay in between. Germline CDR1 SGDLS, CDR2 YYNGEE. The CDR3 length is 15 residues. This CDR3 is CASSTLRWSSYEQYF. DNA for the CDR3: TGTGCCAGCAGCACCTTACGGTGGAGCTCCTACGAGCAGTACTTC.

This chain joins TRBV5-1 and TRBJ2-2; D remains ambiguous. Germline V gene sequence: CDR1 SGHRS, CDR2 YFSETQ. V gave up 4 bases and J gave up 7 bases, with 11 bases separating them. The CDR3 consists of 13 residues. The CDR3 bases are TGCGCCAGCAGCCTACTACCTGGCGGGGAGCTGTTTTTT. This translates into CASSLLPGGELFF.

The chain is built from TRBV5-1 and TRBJ2-1; D is perhaps TRBD1 (6 bases). This CDR3 contains 18 residues. Trimming left V 1 base short and J 1 base short, with 18 bases between. Germline CDR1 reads SGHRS; CDR2 reads YFSETQ. Here the CDR3 reads CASSLLGQSPISYNEQFF. As DNA, the CDR3 is TGCGCCAGCAGCTTGCTAGGACAGTCTCCTATTTCCTACAATGAGCAGTTCTTC.

This chain links TRBV7-2 with TRBJ1-1, with unresolved D. The CDR3 totals 13 residues. Germline V CDR1 and CDR2: SGHTA, FQGNSA. Trimming removed 5 bases from V and 3 bases from J, with 10 bases in between. The CDR3 spells CASSTSLDTEAFF. In nucleotides, the CDR3 is TGTGCCAGCAGCACCTCACTGGACACTGAAGCTTTCTTT.

The sample holds a few counts of this clone. The chain combines TRBV7-2 with TRBJ1-6, with no clear D. The CDR3 totals 10 residues. Trimming pared 5 bases from V and 13 bases from J, leaving 6 bases between. Germline V CDR1 and CDR2: SGHTA, FQGNSA. This CDR3 reads CASSASPLHF. Written as DNA, the CDR3 is TGTGCCAGCAGCGCTTCGCCCCTCCACTTT. Variable domain in full (rest from reference TRBV7-2 and TRBJ1-6): GAGVSQSPSNKVTEKGKDVELRCDPISGHTALYWYRQSLGQGLEFLIYFQGNSAPDKSGLPSDRFSAERTGGSVSTLTIQRTQQEDSAVYLCASSASPLHFGNGTRLTVT.

The chain combines TRBV28 with TRBJ1-5, with 8 bases lining up with TRBD1. The CDR3 length is 14 residues. Germline V lookup: CDR1 MDHEN, CDR2 SYDVKM. J was trimmed by 5 bases and V by 4 bases; bases with no gene match: 4. This CDR3 reads CASSSGQGHQPQHF. CDR3 in DNA: TGTGCCAGCAGTTCCGGACAGGGTCATCAGCCCCAGCATTTT.

The chain uses TRBV19 and TRBJ1-2, with D tentatively TRBD1 (6 bases). The germline CDR1 and CDR2 sequences are LNHDA and SQIVND (reference sequence). This CDR3 is built from 13 residues. The germline V and J ends were trimmed by 3 bases and 7 bases, with 12 bases remaining between them. The CDR3 loop reads CASSMRQGFGYTF. The CDR3 DNA reads TGTGCCAGTAGTATGCGTCAGGGGTTTGGCTACACCTTC.

The genes are TRBV15 and TRBJ2-1, with a possible D match to TRBD2 (6 bases). CDR1 and CDR2 from the germline V gene are LNHNV and YYDKDF (reference sequence). The V end was cut by 1 base, the J end by 2 bases, with 18 bases between. The CDR3 runs to 18 residues. CDR3: CATSRVRGGTAAYNEQFF. DNA for the CDR3: TGTGCCACCAGCAGAGTTCGGGGCGGGACTGCCGCCTACAATGAGCAGTTCTTC.

CDR3 bases: TGTGCCAGCAGCCTCAAAGGGATGAACACCGGGGAGCTGTTTTTT. It specifies CASSLKGMNTGELFF. The V gene is TRBV6-2 or TRBV6-3, the J gene TRBJ2-2; D gene ambiguous. The CDR3 contains 15 residues. Germline V gives CDR1 MNHEY, CDR2 SVGEGT. Trimming removed 6 bases at V and 1 base at J, with 12 bases between.